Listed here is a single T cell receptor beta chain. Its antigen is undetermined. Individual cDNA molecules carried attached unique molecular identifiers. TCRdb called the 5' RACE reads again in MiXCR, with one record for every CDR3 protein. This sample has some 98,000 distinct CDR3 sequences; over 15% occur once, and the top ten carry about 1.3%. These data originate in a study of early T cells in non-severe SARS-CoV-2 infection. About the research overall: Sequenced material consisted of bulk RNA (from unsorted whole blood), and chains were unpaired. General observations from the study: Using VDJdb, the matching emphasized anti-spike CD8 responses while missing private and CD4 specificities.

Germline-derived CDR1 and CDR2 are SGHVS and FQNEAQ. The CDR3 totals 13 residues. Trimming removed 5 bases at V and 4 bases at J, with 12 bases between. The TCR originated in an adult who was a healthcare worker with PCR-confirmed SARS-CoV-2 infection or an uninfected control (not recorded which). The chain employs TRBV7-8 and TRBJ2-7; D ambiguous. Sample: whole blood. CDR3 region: CASSPPRVYEQYF. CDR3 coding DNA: TGTGCCAGCAGCCCGCCACGGGTTTACGAGCAGTACTTC.